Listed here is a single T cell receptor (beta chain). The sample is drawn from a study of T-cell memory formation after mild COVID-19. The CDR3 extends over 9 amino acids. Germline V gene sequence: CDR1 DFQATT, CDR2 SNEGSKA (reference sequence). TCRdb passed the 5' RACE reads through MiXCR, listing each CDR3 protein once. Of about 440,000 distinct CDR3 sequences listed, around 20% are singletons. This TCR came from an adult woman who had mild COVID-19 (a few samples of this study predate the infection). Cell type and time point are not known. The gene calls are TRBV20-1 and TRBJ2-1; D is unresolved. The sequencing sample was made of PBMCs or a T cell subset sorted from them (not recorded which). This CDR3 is CSDRNEQFF. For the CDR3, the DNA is TGCAGCGACCGAAATGAGCAGTTCTTC.